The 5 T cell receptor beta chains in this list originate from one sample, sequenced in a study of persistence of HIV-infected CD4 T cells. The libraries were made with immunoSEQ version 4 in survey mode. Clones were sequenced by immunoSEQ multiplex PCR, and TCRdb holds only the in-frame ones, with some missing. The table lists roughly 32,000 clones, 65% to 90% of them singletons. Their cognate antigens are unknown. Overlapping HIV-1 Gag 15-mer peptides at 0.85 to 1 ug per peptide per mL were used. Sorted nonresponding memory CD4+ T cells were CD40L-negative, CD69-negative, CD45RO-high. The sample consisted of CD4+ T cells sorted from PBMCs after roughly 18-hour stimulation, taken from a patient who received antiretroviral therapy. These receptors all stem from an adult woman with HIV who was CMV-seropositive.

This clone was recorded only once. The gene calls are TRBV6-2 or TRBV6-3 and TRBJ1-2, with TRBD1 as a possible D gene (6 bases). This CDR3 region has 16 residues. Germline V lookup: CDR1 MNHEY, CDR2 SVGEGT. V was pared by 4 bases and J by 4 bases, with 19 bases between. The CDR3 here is CASSFSLTGFGYGYTF. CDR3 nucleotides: TGTGCCAGCAGTTTTTCATTAACAGGGTTTGGCTATGGCTACACCTTC.

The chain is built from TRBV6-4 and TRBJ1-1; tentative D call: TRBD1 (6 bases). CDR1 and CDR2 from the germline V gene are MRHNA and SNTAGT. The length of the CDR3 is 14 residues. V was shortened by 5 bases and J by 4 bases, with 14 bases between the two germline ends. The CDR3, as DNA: TGTGCCAGCAGTTCTAACAGGGTGCGCACTGAAGCTTTCTTT. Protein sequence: CASSSNRVRTEAFF.

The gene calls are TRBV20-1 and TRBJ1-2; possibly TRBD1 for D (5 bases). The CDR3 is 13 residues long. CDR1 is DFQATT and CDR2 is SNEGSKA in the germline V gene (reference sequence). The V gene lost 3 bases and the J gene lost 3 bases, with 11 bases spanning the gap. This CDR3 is CSASKGVDYGYTF. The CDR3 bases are TGCAGTGCTAGTAAAGGGGTAGACTATGGCTACACCTTC.

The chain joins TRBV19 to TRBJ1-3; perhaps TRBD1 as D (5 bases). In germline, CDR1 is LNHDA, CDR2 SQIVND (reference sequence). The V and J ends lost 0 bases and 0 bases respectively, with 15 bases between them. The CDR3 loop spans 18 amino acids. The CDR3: CASSIEVGRASSGNTIYF. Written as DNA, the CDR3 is TGTGCCAGTAGTATAGAGGTCGGCAGGGCGAGCTCTGGAAACACCATATATTTT.

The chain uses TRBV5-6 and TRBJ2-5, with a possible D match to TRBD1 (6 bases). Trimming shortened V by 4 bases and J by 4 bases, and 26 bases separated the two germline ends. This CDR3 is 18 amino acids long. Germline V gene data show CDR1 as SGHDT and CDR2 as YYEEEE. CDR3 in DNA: TGTGCCAGCAGCCTCGACCACGGGGCCCTGTGGGACACAGAGACCCAGTACTTC. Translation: CASSLDHGALWDTETQYF. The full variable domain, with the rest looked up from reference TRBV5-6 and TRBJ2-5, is DAGVTQSPTHLIKTRGQQVTLRCSPKSGHDTVSWYQQALGQGPQFIFQYYEEEERQRGNFPDRFSGHQFPNYSSELNVNALLLGDSALYLCASSLDHGALWDTETQYFGPGTRLLVL.